This T cell receptor beta chain was found in a study of Ad26.COV2.S vaccination and SARS-CoV-2 variants. Assay: immunoSEQ multiplex PCR; the TCRdb copy retains only in-frame clones and omits some. The data hold roughly 180,000 clones, with about 83% observed a single time. This CDR3 spans 14 amino acids. V was clipped by 4 bases and J by 1 base; unmatched bases: 4. Per germline, CDR1 SGHRS and CDR2 YFSETQ. Findings of the study overall: Researchers reported similar non-spike TCR breadth in vaccine and placebo recipients. After vaccination, substantial breadth of spike-specific CD8+ and CD4+ responses was reported. Total T cell responses may have been underestimated by the TCR breadth and depth analyses. Individuals receiving vaccine had higher spike-specific TCR breadth than placebo recipients did.

Remarks on this clone: As yet, its antigen is unknown.

The receptor was isolated from a human donor who had recovered from COVID-19. The source material was peripheral blood, sampled after recovery from COVID-19. The V call is TRBV5-1, the J call TRBJ2-5, with TRBD1 matching over 7 bases. CDR3 protein: CASSRDSPQETQYF. CDR3 bases: TGCGCCAGCAGCCGGGACAGTCCCCAAGAGACCCAGTACTTC.